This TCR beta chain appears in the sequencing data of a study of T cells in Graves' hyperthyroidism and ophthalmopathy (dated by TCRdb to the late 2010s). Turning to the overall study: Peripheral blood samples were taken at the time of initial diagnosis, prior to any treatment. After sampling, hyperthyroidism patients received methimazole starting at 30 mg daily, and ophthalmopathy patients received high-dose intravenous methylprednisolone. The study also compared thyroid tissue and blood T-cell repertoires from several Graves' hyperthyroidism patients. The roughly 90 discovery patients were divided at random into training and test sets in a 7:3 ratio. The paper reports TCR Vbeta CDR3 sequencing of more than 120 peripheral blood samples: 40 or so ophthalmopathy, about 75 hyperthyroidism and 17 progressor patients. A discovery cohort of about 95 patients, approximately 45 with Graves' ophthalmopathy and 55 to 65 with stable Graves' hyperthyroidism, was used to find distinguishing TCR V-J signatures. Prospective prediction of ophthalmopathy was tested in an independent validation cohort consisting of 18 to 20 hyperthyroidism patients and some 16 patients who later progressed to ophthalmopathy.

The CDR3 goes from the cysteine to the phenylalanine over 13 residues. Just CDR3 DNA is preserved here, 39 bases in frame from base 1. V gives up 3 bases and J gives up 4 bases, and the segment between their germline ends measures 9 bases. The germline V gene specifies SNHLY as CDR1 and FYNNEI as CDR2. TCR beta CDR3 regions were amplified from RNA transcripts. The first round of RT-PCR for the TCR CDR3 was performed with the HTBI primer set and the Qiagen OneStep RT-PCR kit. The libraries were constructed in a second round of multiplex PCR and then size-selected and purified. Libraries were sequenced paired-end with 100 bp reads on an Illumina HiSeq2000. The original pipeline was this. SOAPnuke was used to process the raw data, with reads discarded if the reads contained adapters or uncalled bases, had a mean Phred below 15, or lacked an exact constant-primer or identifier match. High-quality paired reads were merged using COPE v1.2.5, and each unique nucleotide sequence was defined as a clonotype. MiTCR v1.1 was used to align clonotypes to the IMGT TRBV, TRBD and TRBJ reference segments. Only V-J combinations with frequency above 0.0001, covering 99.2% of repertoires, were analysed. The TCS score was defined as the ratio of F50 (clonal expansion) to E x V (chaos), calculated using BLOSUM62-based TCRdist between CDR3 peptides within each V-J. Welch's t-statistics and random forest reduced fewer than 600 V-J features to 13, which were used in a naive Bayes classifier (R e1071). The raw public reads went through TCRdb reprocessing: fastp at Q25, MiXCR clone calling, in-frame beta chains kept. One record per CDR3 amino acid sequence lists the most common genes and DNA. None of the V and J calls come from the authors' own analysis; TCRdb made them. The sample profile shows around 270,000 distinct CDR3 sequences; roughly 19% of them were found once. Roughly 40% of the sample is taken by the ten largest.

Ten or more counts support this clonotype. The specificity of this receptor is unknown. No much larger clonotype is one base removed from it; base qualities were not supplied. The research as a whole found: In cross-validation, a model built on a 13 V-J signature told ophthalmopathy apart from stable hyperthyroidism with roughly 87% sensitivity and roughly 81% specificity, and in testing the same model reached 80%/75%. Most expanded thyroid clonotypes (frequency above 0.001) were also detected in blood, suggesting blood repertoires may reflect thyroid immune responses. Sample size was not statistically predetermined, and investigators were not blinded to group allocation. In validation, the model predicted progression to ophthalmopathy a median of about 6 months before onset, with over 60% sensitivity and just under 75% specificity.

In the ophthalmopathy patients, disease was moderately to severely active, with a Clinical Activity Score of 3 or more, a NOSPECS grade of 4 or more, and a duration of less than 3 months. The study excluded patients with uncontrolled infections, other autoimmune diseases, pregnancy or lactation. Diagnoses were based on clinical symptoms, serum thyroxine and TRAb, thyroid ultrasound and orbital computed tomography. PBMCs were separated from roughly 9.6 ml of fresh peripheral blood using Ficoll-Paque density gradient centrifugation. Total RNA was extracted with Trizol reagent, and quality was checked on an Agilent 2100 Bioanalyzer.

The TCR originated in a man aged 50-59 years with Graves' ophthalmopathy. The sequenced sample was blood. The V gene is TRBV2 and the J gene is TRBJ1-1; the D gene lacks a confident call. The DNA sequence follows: TGTGCCAGCAGTGAGCAGTGGGGCACTGAAGCTTTCTTT. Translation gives CASSEQWGTEAFF.